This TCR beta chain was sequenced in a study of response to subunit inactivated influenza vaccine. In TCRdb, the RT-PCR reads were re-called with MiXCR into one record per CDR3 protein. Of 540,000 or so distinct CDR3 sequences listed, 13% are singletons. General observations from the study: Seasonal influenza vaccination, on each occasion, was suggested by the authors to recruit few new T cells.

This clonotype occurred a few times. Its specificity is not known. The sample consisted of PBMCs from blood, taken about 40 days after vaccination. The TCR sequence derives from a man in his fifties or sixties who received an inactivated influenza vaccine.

Here the CDR3 DNA reads TGCGCCAGCAGCTTGTCGGCGGCCGAAGAGACCCAGTACTTC. It specifies CASSLSAAEETQYF. The rearrangement uses TRBV5-1 and TRBJ2-5, with no clear D. The V gene's germline CDR1 is SGHRS and CDR2 YFSETQ. Trimming took off 1 base at V and 3 bases at J, with 10 bases between the two ends. This CDR3 region has 14 residues.